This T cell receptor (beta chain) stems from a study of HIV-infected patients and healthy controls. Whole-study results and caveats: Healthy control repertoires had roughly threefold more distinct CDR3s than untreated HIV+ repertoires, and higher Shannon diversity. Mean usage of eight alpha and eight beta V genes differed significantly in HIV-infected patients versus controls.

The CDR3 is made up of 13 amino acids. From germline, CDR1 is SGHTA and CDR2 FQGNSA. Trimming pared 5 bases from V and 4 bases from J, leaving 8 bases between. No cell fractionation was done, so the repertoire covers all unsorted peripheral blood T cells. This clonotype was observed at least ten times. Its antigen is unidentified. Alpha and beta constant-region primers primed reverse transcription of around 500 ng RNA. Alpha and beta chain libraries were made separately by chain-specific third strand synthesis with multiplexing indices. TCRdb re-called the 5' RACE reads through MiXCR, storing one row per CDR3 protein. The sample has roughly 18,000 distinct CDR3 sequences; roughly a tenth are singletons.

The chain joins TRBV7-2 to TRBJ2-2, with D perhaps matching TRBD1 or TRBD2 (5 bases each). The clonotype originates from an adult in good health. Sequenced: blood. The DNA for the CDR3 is TGTGCCAGCAGCCAGGGAGTCACCGGGGAGCTGTTTTTT. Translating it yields CASSQGVTGELFF.